Listed below are T cell receptor beta chains from one sample, sequenced in a study of shared clonotypes between healthy human individuals. Generated by immunoSEQ multiplex PCR, the TCRdb table keeps only in-frame clones and is missing some. The repertoire holds millions of clones, with around 93% as singletons. Sequenced: naive CD8+ T cells from PBMCs. These receptors were taken from a young man in good health. Some clones in this sample may be carry-over from other donors' samples. Both conserved end residues are trimmed from each CDR3. The order of the fields is clone size, V gene, CDR3 length, D gene, J gene, CDR3 protein. The D gene is left open where the match is weak. Some rows mark clone size as missing; the rest say once, few, many or name a class of expanded clone.

>few|TRBV6-5|13|.|TRBJ1-1
ASRDRQAMNTEAF
>.|TRBV6-1|13|.|TRBJ1-1
ASSEAVGGGTEAF
>.|TRBV13|12|.|TRBJ2-7
ASSPSRGSYEQY
>.|TRBV11-3|14|TRBD1|TRBJ2-4
ASSFIVGTGQNIQY
>.|TRBV28|14|TRBD2|TRBJ2-7
ASSLLPGARGGEQY
>.|TRBV28|13|.|TRBJ1-2
ASSLLVGQNYGYT
>.|TRBV10-3|16|TRBD2|TRBJ2-3
AISEGRSRTSETDTQY
>once|TRBV7-3|13|.|TRBJ2-1
ASSLRGSEFDEQF
>.|TRBV7-3|10|.|TRBJ2-1
ASSFNSGEQF
>.|TRBV7-8|14|TRBD1|TRBJ1-4
ASRRTGGGGNEKLF
>.|TRBV29-1|14|TRBD1|TRBJ1-2
SVEELSDRGEVGYT
>.|TRBV11-2|11|.|TRBJ2-7
ASSLDPSYEQY
>.|TRBV4-2|15|.|TRBJ1-1
ASSQGVVRSLKTEAF
>.|TRBV7-9|14|.|TRBJ2-5
ASSLGGTLYQETQY
>.|TRBV4-3|20|.|TRBJ1-1
ASSQVRLGDSTLWIRNTEAF
>.|TRBV19|12|TRBD1|TRBJ2-1
ASWSGGPRDEQF